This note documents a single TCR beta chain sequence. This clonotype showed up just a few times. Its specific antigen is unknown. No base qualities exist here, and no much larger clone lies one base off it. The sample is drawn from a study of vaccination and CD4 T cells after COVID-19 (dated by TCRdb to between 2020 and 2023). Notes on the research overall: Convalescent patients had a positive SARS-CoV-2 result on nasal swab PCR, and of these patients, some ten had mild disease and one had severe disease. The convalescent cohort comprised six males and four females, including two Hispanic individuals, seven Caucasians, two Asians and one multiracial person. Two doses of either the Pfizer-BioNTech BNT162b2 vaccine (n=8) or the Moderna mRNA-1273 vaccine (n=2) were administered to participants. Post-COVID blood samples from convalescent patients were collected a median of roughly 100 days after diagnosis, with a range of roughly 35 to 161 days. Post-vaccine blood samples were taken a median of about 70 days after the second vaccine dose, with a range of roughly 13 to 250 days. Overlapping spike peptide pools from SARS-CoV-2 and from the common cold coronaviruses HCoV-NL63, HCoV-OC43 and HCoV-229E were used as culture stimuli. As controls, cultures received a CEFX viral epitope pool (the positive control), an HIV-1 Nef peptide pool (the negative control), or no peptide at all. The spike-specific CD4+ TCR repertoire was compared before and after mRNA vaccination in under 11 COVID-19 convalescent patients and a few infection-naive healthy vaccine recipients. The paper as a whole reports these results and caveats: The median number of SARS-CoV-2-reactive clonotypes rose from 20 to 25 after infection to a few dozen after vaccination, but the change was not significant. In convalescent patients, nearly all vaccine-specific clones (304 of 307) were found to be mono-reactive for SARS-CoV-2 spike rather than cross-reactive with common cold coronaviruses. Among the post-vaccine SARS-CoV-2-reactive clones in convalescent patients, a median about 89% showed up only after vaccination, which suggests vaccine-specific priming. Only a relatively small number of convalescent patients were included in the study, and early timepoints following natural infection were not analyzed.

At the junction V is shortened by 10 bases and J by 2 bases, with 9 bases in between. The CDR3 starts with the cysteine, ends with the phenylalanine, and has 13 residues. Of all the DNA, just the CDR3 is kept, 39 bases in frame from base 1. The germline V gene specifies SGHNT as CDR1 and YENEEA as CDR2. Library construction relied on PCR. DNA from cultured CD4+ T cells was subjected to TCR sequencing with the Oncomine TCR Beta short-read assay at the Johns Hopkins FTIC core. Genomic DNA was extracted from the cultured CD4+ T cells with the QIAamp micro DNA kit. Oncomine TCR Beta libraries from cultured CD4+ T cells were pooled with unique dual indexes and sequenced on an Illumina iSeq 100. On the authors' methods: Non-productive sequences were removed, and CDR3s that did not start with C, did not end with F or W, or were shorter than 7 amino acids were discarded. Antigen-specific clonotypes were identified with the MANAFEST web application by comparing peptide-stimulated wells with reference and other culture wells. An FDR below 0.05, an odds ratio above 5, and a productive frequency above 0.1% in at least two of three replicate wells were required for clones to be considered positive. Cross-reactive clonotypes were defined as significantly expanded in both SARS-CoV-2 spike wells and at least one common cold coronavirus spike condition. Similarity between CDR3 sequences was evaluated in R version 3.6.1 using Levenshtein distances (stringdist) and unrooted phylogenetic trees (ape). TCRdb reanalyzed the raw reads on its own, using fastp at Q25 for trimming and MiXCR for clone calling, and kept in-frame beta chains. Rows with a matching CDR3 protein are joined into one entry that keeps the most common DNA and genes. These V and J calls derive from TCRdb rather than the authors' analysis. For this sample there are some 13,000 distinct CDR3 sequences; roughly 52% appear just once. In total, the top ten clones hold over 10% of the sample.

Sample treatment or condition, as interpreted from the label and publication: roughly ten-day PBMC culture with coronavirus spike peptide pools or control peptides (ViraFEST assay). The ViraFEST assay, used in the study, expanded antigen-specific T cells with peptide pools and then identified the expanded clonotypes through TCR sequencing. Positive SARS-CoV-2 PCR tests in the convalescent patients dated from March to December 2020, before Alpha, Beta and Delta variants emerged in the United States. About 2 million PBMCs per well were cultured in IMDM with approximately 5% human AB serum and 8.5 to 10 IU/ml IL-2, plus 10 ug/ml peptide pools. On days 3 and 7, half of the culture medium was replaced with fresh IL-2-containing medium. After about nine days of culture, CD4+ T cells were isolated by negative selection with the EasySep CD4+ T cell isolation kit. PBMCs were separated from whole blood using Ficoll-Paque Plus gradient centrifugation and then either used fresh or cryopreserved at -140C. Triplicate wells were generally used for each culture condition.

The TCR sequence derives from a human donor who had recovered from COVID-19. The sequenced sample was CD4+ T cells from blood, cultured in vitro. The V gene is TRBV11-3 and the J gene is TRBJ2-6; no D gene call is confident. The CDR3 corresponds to CATEPAGANVLTF. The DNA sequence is TGTGCCACGGAACCCGCTGGGGCCAACGTCCTGACTTTC.